This T cell receptor (beta chain) was identified in a study of shared clonotypes between healthy human individuals. This clone was picked up one time. The table came from immunoSEQ multiplex PCR; TCRdb's copy has only in-frame clones and leaves some out. This sample yields hundreds of thousands of clones, of which 97% are seen a single time; roughly 0.05% belongs to the top ten. Healthy adults negative for HIV, lacking recent acute infections or vaccinations, served as donors. The CDR3 spans 16 residues. Germline loops: CDR1 MNHNY, CDR2 SVGAGI (reference sequence). Trimming took off 0 bases at V and 4 bases at J, with 14 bases between the two ends.

This sequence joins TRBV6-6 and TRBJ2-3, with TRBD1 as a possible D gene (5 bases). The TCR was taken from a woman in her twenties or thirties in good health. Input material: naive CD4+ T cells sorted from blood. Specified subset: CD45RA+ positively selected. In DNA form, the CDR3 reads TGTGCCAGCAGTTACTCGATGGGGCGCGTCGCAGATACGCAGTATTTT. Its protein product is CASSYSMGRVADTQYF.